The following is a T cell receptor beta chain sequence with its context. The sample comes from a study of blood T cell repertoires in COVID-19. About the study: Acute-phase and convalescent COVID-19 samples originated in the United States, Italy and Spain.

Original handling: Cell counts per sample came from amplifying reference gene primers. Data came from immunoSEQ multiplex PCR; TCRdb stores just in-frame clones and leaves some out. V, J and clone size are taken as reported in that table, and D and trimming were inferred from the DNA itself. This repertoire shows about 250,000 clones, 65% to 85% found once; its top ten account for 27%. V lost 4 bases and J lost 4, with 16 bases in between. The CDR3 sequence is 15 residues long. Looked up from germline, CDR1 is LNHDA and CDR2 is SQIVND (reference sequence). The TCR sequence derives from a man in his forties or fifties with acute or convalescent COVID-19. This rearrangement joins TRBV19 to TRBJ1-2; D possibly corresponds to TRBD1 (6 bases). Material for sequencing was peripheral blood. The CDR3 DNA sequence: TGTGCCAGTAGTACCAGGACAGAATCTCCCTATGGCTACACCTTC. Its protein is CASSTRTESPYGYTF.